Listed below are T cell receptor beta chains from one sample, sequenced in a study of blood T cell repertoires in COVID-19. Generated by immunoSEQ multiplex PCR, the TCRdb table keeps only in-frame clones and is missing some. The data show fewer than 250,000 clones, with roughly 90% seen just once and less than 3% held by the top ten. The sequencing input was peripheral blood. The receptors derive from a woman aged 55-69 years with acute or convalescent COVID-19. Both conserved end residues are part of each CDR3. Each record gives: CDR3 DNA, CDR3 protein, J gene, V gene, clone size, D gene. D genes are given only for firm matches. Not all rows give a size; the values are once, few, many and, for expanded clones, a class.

CDR3 DNA: TGTGCCAGCGCGGGGGAGCCCTATGGCTACACCTTC
CDR3 protein: CASAGEPYGYTF
J gene: TRBJ1-2
V gene: TRBV2
clone size: once
D gene: NA

CDR3 DNA: TGCGCCAGCAGTCTAGGAGGGGACAGGGGGCGATCCTTCCCTCTCTACGAGCAGTACTTC
CDR3 protein: CASSLGGDRGRSFPLYEQYF
J gene: TRBJ2-7
V gene: TRBV23-1
clone size: NA
D gene: TRBD1

CDR3 DNA: TGTGCCAAGAGCGGGAGGTGCACAGATACGCAGTATTTT
CDR3 protein: CAKSGRCTDTQYF
J gene: TRBJ2-3
V gene: TRBV24-1
clone size: NA
D gene: TRBD2

CDR3 DNA: TGTGCCAGCAGCTGGGGGACAGGGGGTTTACAGCCCCAGCATTTT
CDR3 protein: CASSWGTGGLQPQHF
J gene: TRBJ1-5
V gene: TRBV5-6
clone size: NA
D gene: TRBD1

CDR3 DNA: TGTGCCAGCAGCCTTGACAGGGAGATGTCACCCCTCCACTTT
CDR3 protein: CASSLDREMSPLHF
J gene: TRBJ1-6
V gene: TRBV3-1/TRBV3-2
clone size: few
D gene: TRBD1

CDR3 DNA: TGTGCCAGCAGCACGCCGGGACAGGGGGACGAAAAACTGTTTTTT
CDR3 protein: CASSTPGQGDEKLFF
J gene: TRBJ1-4
V gene: TRBV7-9
clone size: NA
D gene: TRBD1

CDR3 DNA: TGTGCCAGCAGTCGGGAGTCCTACAATGAGCAGTTCTTC
CDR3 protein: CASSRESYNEQFF
J gene: TRBJ2-1
V gene: TRBV12-3/TRBV12-4
clone size: few
D gene: NA

CDR3 DNA: TGTGCCAGCAGCTTGCTGGTACTTGGCACTGAAGCTTTCTTT
CDR3 protein: CASSLLVLGTEAFF
J gene: TRBJ1-1
V gene: TRBV5-5
clone size: NA
D gene: NA

CDR3 DNA: TGTGCCAGAAGCCCGAGGGGACAGGGGTACTACGAGCAGTACTTC
CDR3 protein: CARSPRGQGYYEQYF
J gene: TRBJ2-7
V gene: TRBV5-3
clone size: NA
D gene: TRBD1

CDR3 DNA: TGTGCCAGCAGCGTAGGGGGAGATTCACCCCTCCACTTT
CDR3 protein: CASSVGGDSPLHF
J gene: TRBJ1-6
V gene: TRBV9
clone size: NA
D gene: NA

CDR3 DNA: TGTGCCAGCAGTTTATTTCTAGGCGGAGCTGGCTACACCTTC
CDR3 protein: CASSLFLGGAGYTF
J gene: TRBJ1-2
V gene: TRBV27
clone size: NA
D gene: NA

CDR3 DNA: TGTGCCAGCAGCTTCCGGGACAGGAACACCGGGGAGCTGTTTTTT
CDR3 protein: CASSFRDRNTGELFF
J gene: TRBJ2-2
V gene: TRBV7-2
clone size: once
D gene: TRBD1

CDR3 DNA: TGTGCCAGCAGTGACCGGGGATGGGGAAACACCATATATTTT
CDR3 protein: CASSDRGWGNTIYF
J gene: TRBJ1-3
V gene: TRBV6-1
clone size: NA
D gene: NA

CDR3 DNA: TGTGCCAGCAGCTTTAACACATTCACAGATACGCAGTATTTT
CDR3 protein: CASSFNTFTDTQYF
J gene: TRBJ2-3
V gene: TRBV5-5
clone size: NA
D gene: NA

CDR3 DNA: TGTGCCAGCAGTCCCCAGGGCAACTATGGCTACACCTTC
CDR3 protein: CASSPQGNYGYTF
J gene: TRBJ1-2
V gene: TRBV11-2
clone size: NA
D gene: NA

CDR3 DNA: TGCGCCAGCAGCCGGGTGAGGGATTCACCCCTCCACTTT
CDR3 protein: CASSRVRDSPLHF
J gene: TRBJ1-6
V gene: TRBV5-1
clone size: NA
D gene: NA